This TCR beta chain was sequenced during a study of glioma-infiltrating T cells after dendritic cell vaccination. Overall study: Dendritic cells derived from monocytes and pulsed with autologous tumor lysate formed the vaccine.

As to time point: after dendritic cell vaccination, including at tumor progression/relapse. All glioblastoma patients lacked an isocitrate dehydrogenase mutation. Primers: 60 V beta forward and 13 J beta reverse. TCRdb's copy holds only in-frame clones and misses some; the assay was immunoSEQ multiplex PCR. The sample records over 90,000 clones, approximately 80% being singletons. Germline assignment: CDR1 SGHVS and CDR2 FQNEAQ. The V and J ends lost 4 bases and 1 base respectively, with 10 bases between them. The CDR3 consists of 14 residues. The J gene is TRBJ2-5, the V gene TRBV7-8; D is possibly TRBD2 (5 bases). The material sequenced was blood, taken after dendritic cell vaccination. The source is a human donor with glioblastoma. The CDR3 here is CASSWKEVQETQYF. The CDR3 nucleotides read TGTGCCAGCAGCTGGAAGGAGGTCCAAGAGACCCAGTACTTC.